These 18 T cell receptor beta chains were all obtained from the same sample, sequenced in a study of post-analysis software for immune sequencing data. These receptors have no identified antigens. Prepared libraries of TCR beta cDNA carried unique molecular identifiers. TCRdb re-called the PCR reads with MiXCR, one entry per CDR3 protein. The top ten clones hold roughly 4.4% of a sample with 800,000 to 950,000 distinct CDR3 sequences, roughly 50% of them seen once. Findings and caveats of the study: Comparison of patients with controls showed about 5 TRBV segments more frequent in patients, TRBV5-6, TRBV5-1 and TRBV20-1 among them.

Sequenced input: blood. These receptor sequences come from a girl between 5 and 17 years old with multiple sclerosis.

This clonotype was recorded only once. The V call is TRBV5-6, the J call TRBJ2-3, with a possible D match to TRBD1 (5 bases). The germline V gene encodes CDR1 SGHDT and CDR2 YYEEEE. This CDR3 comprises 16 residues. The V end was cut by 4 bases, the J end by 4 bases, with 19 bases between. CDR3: CASSDKDRRIADTQYF. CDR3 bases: TGTGCCAGCAGCGACAAAGACAGACGAATTGCAGATACGCAGTATTTT.

DNA for the CDR3: TGCAGCGTTACTGAGGGACGGATTGGAGCCTACGAGCAGTACTTC. Encoded protein: CSVTEGRIGAYEQYF. The gene calls are TRBV29-1 and TRBJ2-7, with D perhaps given as TRBD1 or TRBD2 (5 bases each). This CDR3 is built from 15 residues. Germline loops: CDR1 SQVTM, CDR2 ANQGSEA. The V end lost 5 bases, the J end lost 2 bases, and 19 bases lay between the germline ends.

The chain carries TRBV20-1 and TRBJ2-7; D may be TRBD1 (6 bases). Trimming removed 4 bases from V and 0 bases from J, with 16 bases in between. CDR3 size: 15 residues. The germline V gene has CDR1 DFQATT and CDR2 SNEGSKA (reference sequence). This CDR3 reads CSATLLGGPSYEQYF. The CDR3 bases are TGCAGTGCTACCCTCTTAGGGGGACCCTCCTACGAGCAGTACTTC.

Written as DNA, the CDR3 is TGCAGTGCTGGAGGGTCAGCGAGACAACATAGTAAAATCTACGAGCAGTACTTC. Residues: CSAGGSARQHSKIYEQYF. The rearrangement links TRBV20-1 to TRBJ2-7, with D possibly TRBD2 on 6 matching bases. V shed 5 bases and J shed 3 bases, with 29 bases lying between them. From germline, CDR1 is DFQATT and CDR2 SNEGSKA (reference sequence). This CDR3 contains 18 residues.

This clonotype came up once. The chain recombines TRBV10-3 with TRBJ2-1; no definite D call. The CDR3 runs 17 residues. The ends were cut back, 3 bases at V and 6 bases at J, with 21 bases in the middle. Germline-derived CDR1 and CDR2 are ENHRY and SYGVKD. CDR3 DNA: TGTGCCATCAGTGATCAGGCTCTAGAGCGACGGCCCAATGAGCAGTTCTTC. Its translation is CAISDQALERRPNEQFF.

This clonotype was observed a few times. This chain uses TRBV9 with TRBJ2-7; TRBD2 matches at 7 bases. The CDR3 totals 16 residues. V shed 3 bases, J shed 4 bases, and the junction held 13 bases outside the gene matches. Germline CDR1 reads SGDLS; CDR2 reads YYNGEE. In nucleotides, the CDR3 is TGTGCCAGCAGCGGGTCAGGGAGGGCCGCGTCTTACGAGCAGTACTTC. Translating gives CASSGSGRAASYEQYF.

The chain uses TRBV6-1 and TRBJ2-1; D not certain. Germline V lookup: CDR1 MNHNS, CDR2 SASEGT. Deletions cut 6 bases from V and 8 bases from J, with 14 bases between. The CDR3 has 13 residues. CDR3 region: CASRSSLGHEQFF. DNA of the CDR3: TGTGCCAGCAGGTCCTCCCTCGGCCATGAGCAGTTCTTC.

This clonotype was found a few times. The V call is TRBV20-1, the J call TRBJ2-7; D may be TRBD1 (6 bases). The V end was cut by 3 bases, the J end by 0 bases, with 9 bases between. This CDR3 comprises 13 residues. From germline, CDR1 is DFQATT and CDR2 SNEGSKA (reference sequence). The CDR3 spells CSASTGPSYEQYF. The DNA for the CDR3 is TGCAGTGCTAGCACAGGGCCCTCCTACGAGCAGTACTTC.

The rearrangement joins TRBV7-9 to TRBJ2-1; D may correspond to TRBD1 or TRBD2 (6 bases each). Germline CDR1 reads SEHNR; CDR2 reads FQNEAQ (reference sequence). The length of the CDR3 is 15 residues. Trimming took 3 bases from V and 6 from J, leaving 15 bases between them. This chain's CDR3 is CASSFSGGTRNEQFF. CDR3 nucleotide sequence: TGTGCCAGCAGCTTCAGTGGCGGGACACGCAATGAGCAGTTCTTC.

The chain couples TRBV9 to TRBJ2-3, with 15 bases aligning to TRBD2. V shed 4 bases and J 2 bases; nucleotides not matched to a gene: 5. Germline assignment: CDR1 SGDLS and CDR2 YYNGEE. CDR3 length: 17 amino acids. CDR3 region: CASSSGTSGRTTDTQYF. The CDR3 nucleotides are TGTGCCAGCAGCTCCGGGACTAGCGGGAGGACCACAGATACGCAGTATTTT.

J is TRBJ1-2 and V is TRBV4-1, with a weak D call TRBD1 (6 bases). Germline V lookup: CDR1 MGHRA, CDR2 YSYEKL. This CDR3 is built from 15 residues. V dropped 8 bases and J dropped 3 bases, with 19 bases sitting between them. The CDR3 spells CASFDLGGADYGYTF. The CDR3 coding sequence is TGCGCCAGCTTCGACCTGGGGGGCGCGGACTATGGCTACACCTTC.

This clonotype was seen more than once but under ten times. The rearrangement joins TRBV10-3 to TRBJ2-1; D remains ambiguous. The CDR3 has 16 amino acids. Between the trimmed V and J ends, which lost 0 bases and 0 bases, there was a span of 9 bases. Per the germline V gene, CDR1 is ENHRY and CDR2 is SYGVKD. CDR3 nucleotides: TGTGCCATCAGTGAGTCGGGATTGAGCTCCTACAATGAGCAGTTCTTC. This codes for CAISESGLSSYNEQFF.

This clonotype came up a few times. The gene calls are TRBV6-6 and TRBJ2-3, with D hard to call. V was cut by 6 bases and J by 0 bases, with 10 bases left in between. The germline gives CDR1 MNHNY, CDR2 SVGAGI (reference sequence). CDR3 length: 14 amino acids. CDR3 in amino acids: CASRPTESTDTQYF. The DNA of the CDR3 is TGTGCCAGCAGACCAACAGAGAGCACAGATACGCAGTATTTT.

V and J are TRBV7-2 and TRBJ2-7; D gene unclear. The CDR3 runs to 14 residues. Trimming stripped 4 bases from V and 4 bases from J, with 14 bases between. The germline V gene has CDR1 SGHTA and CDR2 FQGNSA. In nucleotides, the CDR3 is TGTGCCAGCAGCTCCCCAAAGACGGTTTACGAGCAGTACTTC. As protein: CASSSPKTVYEQYF.

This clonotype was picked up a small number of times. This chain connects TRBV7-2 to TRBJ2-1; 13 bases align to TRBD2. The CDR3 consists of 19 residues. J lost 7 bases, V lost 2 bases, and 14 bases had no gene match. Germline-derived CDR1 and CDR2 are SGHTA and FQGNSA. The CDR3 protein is CASSLQSGLAGRKGNEQFF. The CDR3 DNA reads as TGTGCCAGCAGCTTACAATCGGGACTAGCGGGGAGAAAGGGGAATGAGCAGTTCTTC.

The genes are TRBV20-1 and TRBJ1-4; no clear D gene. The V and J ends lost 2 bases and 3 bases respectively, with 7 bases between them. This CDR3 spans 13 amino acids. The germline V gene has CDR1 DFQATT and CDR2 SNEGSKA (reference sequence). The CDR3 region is CSARKGPNEKLFF. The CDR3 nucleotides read TGCAGTGCTAGAAAAGGGCCTAATGAAAAACTGTTTTTT.

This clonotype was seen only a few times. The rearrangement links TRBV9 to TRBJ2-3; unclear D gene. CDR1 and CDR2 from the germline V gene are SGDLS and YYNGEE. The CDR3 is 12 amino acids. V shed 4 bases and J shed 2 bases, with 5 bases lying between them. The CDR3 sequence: CASSPTTDTQYF. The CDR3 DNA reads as TGTGCCAGCAGCCCTACCACAGATACGCAGTATTTT.

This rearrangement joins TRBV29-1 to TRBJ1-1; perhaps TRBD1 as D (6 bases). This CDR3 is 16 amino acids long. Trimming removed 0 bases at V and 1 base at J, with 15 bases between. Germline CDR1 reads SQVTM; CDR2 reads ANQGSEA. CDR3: CSVEDPGGPRNTEAFF. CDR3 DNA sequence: TGCAGCGTTGAAGATCCGGGGGGGCCCCGGAACACTGAAGCTTTCTTT.